This T cell receptor (beta chain) was observed in a study of blood T cell repertoires in COVID-19. Study at large: The cDNA or gDNA used as material had been derived from T cells, B-cell-depleted T cells, or PBMCs.

The protocol was immunoSEQ multiplex PCR, while the TCRdb copy is restricted to in-frame clones and leaves out a portion. The data contain 100,000 to 150,000 clones, roughly 88% of them seen just once; the ten biggest clones take up less than 8%. This CDR3 spans 14 amino acids. Germline CDR1 is MNHNY and CDR2 is SVGAGI (reference sequence). V lost 5 bases and J 7 bases, leaving 17 bases between the germline ends. The chain links TRBV6-6 to TRBJ2-5; D is possibly TRBD2 (7 bases). The sequenced sample consisted of peripheral blood. This sequence was found in a man between 50 and 59 years old with acute or convalescent COVID-19. The DNA of the CDR3 is TGTGCCAGCAGTCCACAGGGTAGGGGGGGGACCCAGTACTTC. Its protein product is CASSPQGRGGTQYF.